Listed here are 24 T cell receptor beta chains from one sample, sequenced in a study of tissue T cells after allogeneic stem cell transplantation. The time point was: mouse harvest day 7 after allogeneic transplant. Each mouse received 10^7 T-cell-depleted marrow cells plus 10^6 splenic CD5+ T cells by tail vein. Only in-frame clones appear in the TCRdb table, and some are missing; sequencing was by immunoSEQ multiplex PCR. The table has 9,000 to 9,500 clones, about 47% seen once; the top ten hold approximately 6.5%. Sequenced material: gut tissue. The receptors shown here come from a female BALB/c mouse given C57BL/6 T cells with graft-versus-host disease after an allogeneic hematopoietic cell transplant.

About this clone itself: Genes and germline are mouse. The CDR3 goes on 1 residue after the read ends, and that part is filled in from the germline J gene. J is TRBJ1-3 and V is TRBV31; 9 nucleotides line up with TRBD1. The trim removed 0 bases at V and 4 bases at J, leaving 1 base unmatched. Germline CDR1 GKSSPN, CDR2 SITVG. The CDR3 sequence is 14 residues long. CDR3 sequence reads: CAWSLTGGGNTLYF. CDR3 DNA, as far as it was read: TGTGCCTGGAGTCTTACAGGGGGCGGAAATACGCTCTAT.

On this clone itself: Germline and genes here are mouse. The read is 1 residue too short to cover the CDR3 end, so that end is filled in from the germline J gene. The genes are TRBV3 and TRBJ1-3; maybe TRBD1 (5 bases). The length of the CDR3 is 14 residues. Germline CDR1 is SNHLY and CDR2 is FYNGKV (reference sequence). The ends were cut back, 4 bases at V and 0 bases at J, with 7 bases in the middle. The CDR3 is CASSSGGSGNTLYF. The part of the CDR3 DNA that was read is TGTGCCAGCAGCTCCGGGGGTTCTGGAAATACGCTCTAT. The entire variable domain, with the rest obtained from reference TRBV3 and TRBJ1-3, is as follows: GPKVLQIPSHQIIDMGQMVTLNCDPVSNHLYFYWYKQILGQQMEFLVNFYNGKVMEKSKLFKDQFSVERPDGSYFTLKIQPTALEDSAVYFCASSSGGSGNTLYFGEGSRLIVV.

This clone was picked up a small number of times. Gene names refer to mouse genes. The read terminates 1 residue before the CDR3 end, so the remaining end is supplied by the germline J gene. This chain links TRBV26 with TRBJ2-7; 7 nucleotides line up with TRBD2. The J segment lost 4 bases and the V segment lost 6 bases, leaving 0 bases of the junction unmatched. The germline CDR1 and CDR2 sequences are KGHPV and FQNQEV (reference sequence). The length of the CDR3 is 11 residues. CDR3 DNA, as far as it was read: TGTGCCAGCAGACTGGGGTATGAACAGTAC. Translating gives CASRLGYEQY. The CDR3 as a whole reads CASRLGYEQYF. Combining the CDR3 with reference TRBV26 and TRBJ2-7 gives the whole variable domain NSKVIQTPRYLVKGQGQKAKMRCIPEKGHPVVFWYQQNKNNEFKFLINFQNQEVLQQIDMTEKRFSAECPSNSPCSLEIQSSEAGDSALYLCASRLGYEQYFGPGTRLTVL.

A remark on this clone: These gene names are mouse names. Coverage ceases 1 residue before the CDR3 finishes, and the germline J gene fills in the end. The gene calls are TRBV22 and TRBJ2-3; TRBD2, the table's D call, was not compared with the DNA. TRBV22 is given as a pseudogene. This CDR3 is built from 14 residues. The sequenced part of the CDR3 DNA is TGTGCCAGCAGACGGGGGGGGCCGGCAGAAACGCTGTAT. This encodes CASRRGGPAETLY. The whole CDR3 region reads CASRRGGPAETLYF.

This clone was observed a few times. Genes here carry mouse names. The CDR3 goes on 1 residue after the read ends, and that part is filled in from the germline J gene. The chain has TRBV16 and TRBJ2-1; the match to TRBD2 covers 10 bases. The CDR3 runs 13 residues. Trimming at V came to 5 bases and at J to 7 bases, leaving 2 bases not matched to a gene. Germline-derived CDR1 and CDR2 are SGHSA and FRNQAP. The CDR3 DNA, read in part, is TGTGCAAGCAGCAACTGGGGGGGGGCTGAGCAGTTC. Protein sequence: CASSNWGGAEQF. The CDR3 in its entirety is CASSNWGGAEQFF.

Points on this clone: The genes are named according to mouse. The CDR3 extends 1 residue past the end of the read, so its final part is completed from the germline J gene. The chain recombines TRBV26 with TRBJ1-1, with D uncertain. Germline V gene sequence: CDR1 KGHPV, CDR2 FQNQEV (reference sequence). The ends were cut back, 2 bases at V and 0 bases at J, with 7 bases in the middle. This CDR3 contains 14 residues. The CDR3 region is CASSLAIANTEVFF. Incomplete CDR3 DNA: TGTGCCAGCAGTCTGGCCATTGCAAACACAGAAGTCTTC.

For this clone: Mouse gene names and germline throughout. Read coverage stops 1 residue before the CDR3 terminus; the germline J gene supplies the remainder. V is TRBV15 and J is TRBJ1-1, with 8 bases aligning to TRBD1. The junction had 9 bases not matched to a gene; V was cut back by 6 bases and J by 6 bases. Germline lookup yields CDR1 SGHND and CDR2 FRSKSL. There are 14 residues in the CDR3. CDR3 protein: CASRLGRGPPEVFF. The sequenced part of the CDR3 DNA is TGTGCCAGCAGGCTAGGCAGGGGGCCCCCAGAAGTCTTC.

This clone occurred a few times. All gene names here are mouse names. The sequenced fragment ends 1 residue before the CDR3 boundary, so the rest is inferred from the germline J gene. The chain couples TRBV26 to TRBJ2-3; 12 bases are a match to TRBD1. The CDR3 loop spans 15 amino acids. Germline CDR1 is KGHPV and CDR2 is FQNQEV (reference sequence). V was clipped by 4 bases and J by 6 bases; unmatched bases: 5. The covered CDR3 bases are TGTGCCAGCAGTCCCCGGGACAGGGGGCTGGAAACGCTGTAT. It encodes CASSPRDRGLETLY. The complete CDR3 sequence is CASSPRDRGLETLYF.

This clone has just one count. Germline and genes: mouse. The read ends 1 residue early relative to the CDR3; the germline J gene fills the gap. The rearrangement links TRBV3 to TRBJ1-1; 7 bases align to TRBD1. CDR3 length: 14 amino acids. Germline CDR1 reads SNHLY; CDR2 reads FYNGKV (reference sequence). J lost 0 bases, V lost 5 bases, and 3 bases had no gene match. The chain's CDR3 is CASSPGTANTEVFF. CDR3 bases read: TGTGCCAGCAGCCCCGGGACAGCAAACACAGAAGTCTTC.

For this clone: All gene names here are mouse names. The read terminates 1 residue before the CDR3 end, so the remaining end is supplied by the germline J gene. V usage is TRBV26 and J usage is TRBJ1-3, with 7 bases identical to TRBD1. CDR3 length: 15 residues. Germline V gives CDR1 KGHPV, CDR2 FQNQEV (reference sequence). V lost 4 bases, J lost 2 bases, and 5 bases stayed unmatched. CDR3 DNA, as far as it was read: TGTGCCAGCAGTCCCTCGGGGACAGCTGGAAATACGCTCTAT. Its protein product is CASSPSGTAGNTLY. The full CDR3 sequence reads CASSPSGTAGNTLYF. The full variable domain, completed using reference TRBV26 and TRBJ1-3, is NSKVIQTPRYLVKGQGQKAKMRCIPEKGHPVVFWYQQNKNNEFKFLINFQNQEVLQQIDMTEKRFSAECPSNSPCSLEIQSSEAGDSALYLCASSPSGTAGNTLYFGEGSRLIVV.

For this clone: Mouse gene names apply. The sequence runs out 1 residue before the end of the CDR3; the remainder is reconstructed from the germline J gene. This chain uses TRBV31 with TRBJ2-4, with 13 nucleotides matching TRBD2. V was pared by 5 bases and J by 6 bases, with 5 bases of the junction left unmatched. The germline CDR1 and CDR2 sequences are GKSSPN and SITVG. CDR3 length: 14 residues. The CDR3 protein is CAWGLGGHRNTLYF. CDR3 DNA (partial): TGTGCCTGGGGACTGGGGGGGCACAGGAACACCTTGTAC.

This clone is labeled medium-sized. Mouse gene names and germline throughout. Read data end 1 residue before the CDR3 end; the end is taken from the germline J gene. The chain employs TRBV16 and TRBJ2-1; D may be TRBD1 or TRBD2 (5 bases each). Germline assignment: CDR1 SGHSA and CDR2 FRNQAP. The germline V and J ends were trimmed by 1 base and 0 bases, with 7 bases remaining between them. This CDR3 comprises 15 residues. The CDR3 bases that were read are TGTGCAAGCAGCTTAGCGGGGGTTAACTATGCTGAGCAGTTC. It encodes CASSLAGVNYAEQF. Given in full, the CDR3 is CASSLAGVNYAEQFF.

On this clone: Gene names are mouse gene names. The read stops 1 residue short of the end of the CDR3; the missing end is completed from the germline J gene. The chain links TRBV26 to TRBJ2-3; the match to TRBD2 covers 9 bases. Germline V CDR1 and CDR2: KGHPV, FQNQEV (reference sequence). Trimming at V came to 2 bases and at J to 4 bases, leaving 4 bases not matched to a gene. The CDR3 has 15 residues. Incomplete CDR3 DNA: TGTGCCAGCAGTCTGATGGGGGGGCGCCCAGAAACGCTGTAT. It is translated as CASSLMGGRPETLY. The whole CDR3 protein reads CASSLMGGRPETLYF.

As regards this clone: Each gene name is a mouse one. The read falls 1 residue short of the CDR3 end, and the missing part is taken from the germline J gene. V usage is TRBV3 and J usage is TRBJ1-1, with a weak D call TRBD1 (6 bases). The CDR3 loop spans 12 amino acids. V was shortened by 5 bases and J by 5 bases, with 9 bases between the two germline ends. Per germline, CDR1 SNHLY and CDR2 FYNGKV (reference sequence). The covered CDR3 bases are TGTGCCAGCAGCGCACAGGGAACAGAAGTCTTC. This sequence encodes CASSAQGTEVF. The whole CDR3 protein is CASSAQGTEVFF.

Points on this clone: Gene names denote mouse genes. The read is 1 residue too short to cover the CDR3 end, so that end is filled in from the germline J gene. V gene TRBV26 combines with J gene TRBJ1-3; D uncertain. The CDR3 extends over 14 amino acids. CDR1 and CDR2 from the germline V gene are KGHPV and FQNQEV (reference sequence). Between the trimmed V and J ends, which lost 2 bases and 3 bases, there was a span of 8 bases. Partial CDR3 DNA: TGTGCCAGCAGTCTGGGAGGGTTTGGAAATACGCTCTAT. It specifies CASSLGGFGNTLY. The CDR3 in full is CASSLGGFGNTLYF.

Worth noting for this clone: Mouse gene names apply. The read falls 1 residue short of the CDR3 end, and the missing part is taken from the germline J gene. This chain links TRBV3 with TRBJ1-2, with D perhaps TRBD1 (5 bases). This CDR3 spans 14 amino acids. The V gene's germline CDR1 is SNHLY and CDR2 FYNGKV (reference sequence). V lost 5 bases and J 0 bases, leaving 10 bases between the germline ends. CDR3: CASSRQLANSDYTF. The sequenced part of the CDR3 DNA is TGTGCCAGCAGCAGACAGCTTGCAAACTCCGACTACACC.

A word on this clone: Gene names are the mouse ones. The missing CDR3 end, 1 residue past where the read stops, is filled in from the germline J gene. The V gene is TRBV12-1, the J gene TRBJ1-4; TRBD1 agrees at 10 bases. Germline-derived CDR1 and CDR2 are SGHSN and HYEKVE. V lost 4 bases and J lost 3; bases outside the gene matches: 4. The CDR3 totals 15 residues. This CDR3 reads CASSRQGAPNERLFF. The sequenced CDR3 bases are TGTGCCAGCTCCCGACAGGGGGCTCCCAACGAAAGATTATTT. Supplemented by reference TRBV12-1 and TRBJ1-4, the full variable domain reads DSGVVQSPRHIIKEKGGRSVLTCIPISGHSNVVWYQQTLGKELKFLIQHYEKVERDKGFLPSRFSVQQFDDYHSEMNMSALELEDSAMYFCASSRQGAPNERLFFGHGTKLSVL.

This clone counts as medium-sized. Gene names and germline refer to mouse. Coverage ceases 1 residue before the CDR3 finishes, and the germline J gene fills in the end. The chain is built from TRBV26 and TRBJ2-3; D perhaps matches TRBD2 (5 bases). The CDR3 covers 15 residues. Germline V lookup: CDR1 KGHPV, CDR2 FQNQEV (reference sequence). Trimming cost V 4 bases and J 0 bases, with 11 bases left between them. The CDR3 bases that were read are TGTGCCAGCAGTCCCCGGTTGGGGAGTGCAGAAACGCTGTAT. This encodes CASSPRLGSAETLY. The entire CDR3 reads CASSPRLGSAETLYF.

Details on this clone: The genes are named according to mouse. The CDR3 extends 1 residue past the end of the read, so its final part is completed from the germline J gene. V gene TRBV23 combines with J gene TRBJ1-1; TRBD1, the table's D call, lacks a check against the DNA. Germline V gives CDR1 KGHTA, CDR2 FQNQQP. CDR3 length: 11 amino acids. The DNA read from the CDR3 is TGCTCCAGCAGTTACAGGGGAGAAGTCTTC. Translation gives CSSSYRGEVF. The CDR3 as a whole reads CSSSYRGEVFF. Together with reference TRBV23 and TRBJ1-1, the CDR3 gives the full variable domain: DAAVTQKPRYLIKMKGQEAEMKCIPEKGHTAVFWYQQKQSKELKFLIYFQNQQPLDQIDMVKERFSAVCPSSSLCSLGIRTCEAEDSALYLCSSSYRGEVFFGKGTRLTVV.

On this clone itself: Gene names and germline match the mouse. The CDR3 end falls 1 residue outside the read, so it is completed with the germline J gene. The chain employs TRBV3 and TRBJ2-5; tentative D call: TRBD2 (6 bases). V shed 5 bases and J shed 2 bases, with 11 bases lying between them. From germline, CDR1 is SNHLY and CDR2 FYNGKV (reference sequence). The CDR3 has 14 residues. The CDR3 DNA, read in part, is TGTGCCAGCAGCCCCTGGGGCTTCCAAGACACCCAGTAC. Protein sequence: CASSPWGFQDTQY. The full CDR3 protein is CASSPWGFQDTQYF. Variable domain in full (rest from reference TRBV3 and TRBJ2-5): GPKVLQIPSHQIIDMGQMVTLNCDPVSNHLYFYWYKQILGQQMEFLVNFYNGKVMEKSKLFKDQFSVERPDGSYFTLKIQPTALEDSAVYFCASSPWGFQDTQYFGPGTRLLVL.

This clone ranks as medium-sized (0.01 to 0.1%). Mouse gene names and germline throughout. Other DNA variants within this sample encode the same CDR3. CDR3 DNA (partial): TGTGCCAGCAGTTTGGACAGGGGCTATGAACAGTAC. Translated: CASSLDRGYEQY. The full CDR3 is CASSLDRGYEQYF. The chain employs TRBV26 and TRBJ2-7, with TRBD1 identical over 9 bases. The observed sequence ends 1 residue before the CDR3 terminus, with the missing tail filled in from the germline J gene. In germline, CDR1 is KGHPV, CDR2 FQNQEV (reference sequence). V trimming: 5 bases; J trimming: 3 bases; junction bases outside the gene matches: 2. The CDR3 loop spans 13 amino acids. Full variable domain (remainder filled in from reference TRBV26 and TRBJ2-7): NSKVIQTPRYLVKGQGQKAKMRCIPEKGHPVVFWYQQNKNNEFKFLINFQNQEVLQQIDMTEKRFSAECPSNSPCSLEIQSSEAGDSALYLCASSLDRGYEQYFGPGTRLTVL.

This clone occurred a few times. Germline and genes here are mouse. The CDR3 protein is CASSLGSYNSPLYF. The covered CDR3 bases are TGTGCCAGCAGTCTGGGCAGCTATAATTCGCCCCTCTAC. The chain is built from TRBV26 and TRBJ1-6; D unclear. Read sequence stops 1 residue before the CDR3 end, and the germline J gene provides the missing end. TRBJ1-6 is annotated as an ORF whose role is uncertain. Germline CDR1 and CDR2: KGHPV and FQNQEV (reference sequence). The CDR3 runs to 14 residues. The V end was cut by 2 bases, the J end by 3 bases, with 5 bases between.

Points on this clone: The gene symbols are mouse symbols. The CDR3 is cut off 1 residue early in the read; its end comes from the germline J gene. This chain joins TRBV3 and TRBJ2-3; weak D call: TRBD2 (5 bases). CDR3 length equals 15 residues. The germline CDR1 and CDR2 sequences are SNHLY and FYNGKV (reference sequence). Trimming shortened V by 1 base and J by 0 bases, and 8 bases separated the two germline ends. This chain's CDR3 is CASSLVLGSAETLYF. The DNA read from the CDR3 is TGTGCCAGCAGCTTAGTTCTGGGTAGTGCAGAAACGCTGTAT.

Comments on this clone: Mouse names are used for the genes. With the read ending 1 residue before the CDR3 end, the germline J gene is used to fill in that end. The gene calls are TRBV16 and TRBJ2-3; the match to TRBD1 covers 8 bases. Germline CDR1 and CDR2: SGHSA and FRNQAP. V lost 1 base, J lost 1 base, and 1 base stayed unmatched. The CDR3 is made up of 15 amino acids. CDR3 loop: CASSLAGGGAETLYF. Incomplete CDR3 DNA: TGTGCAAGCAGCTTAGCAGGGGGCGGTGCAGAAACGCTGTAT. Complete variable domain (other parts from reference TRBV16 and TRBJ2-3): NAGVIQTPRHKVTGKGQEATLWCEPISGHSAVFWYRQTIVQGLEFLTYFRNQAPIDDSGMPKERFSAQMPNQSHSTLKIQSTQPQDSAVYLCASSLAGGGAETLYFGSGTRLTVL.